Presented here are 29 T cell receptor beta chains from one specimen sequenced in a study of shared clonotypes between healthy human individuals. Sequenced by immunoSEQ multiplex PCR; TCRdb stores in-frame clones only, minus some. The data show 2 million to 2.5 million clones, 85% to 95% seen once. In the naive CD8 group, cells lacked CD45RO and were positively selected for CCR7, so terminally differentiated effector memory CD45RA+ cells were left out. Input material: naive CD8+ T cells from PBMCs. The receptor set was obtained from a man between 18 and 35 years old in good health. Some clones in this sample may be carry-over from other donors' samples.

Of note for this clone: At one end the junction does not follow the germline gene, possibly because of a read error. The chain is built from TRBV10-3 and TRBJ2-7; TRBD1 matches 9 bases. The V gene's germline CDR1 is ENHRY and CDR2 SYGVKD. This CDR3 comprises 14 residues. CDR3 coding DNA: TGTGCCAGCAGTTGGGGACAGGGAGGCTACGAGCAGTACTTC. It encodes CASSWGQGGYEQYF.

This clone was seen more than once but under ten times. The DNA of the CDR3 is TGTGCCAGCAGTCTTATCTCCACAGGGGCCCAGCCCCAGCATTTT. It yields the protein CASSLISTGAQPQHF. The chain is built from TRBV28 and TRBJ1-5; TRBD1 matches at 7 bases. The CDR3 sequence is 15 residues long. The ends lost 5 bases at V and 7 bases at J; junction bases unmatched: 11. Germline V gene data show CDR1 as MDHEN and CDR2 as SYDVKM.

The rearrangement joins TRBV2 to TRBJ1-2; 7 bases line up with TRBD1. Germline CDR1 and CDR2: SNHLY and FYNNEI. This CDR3 has 13 residues. Losses at the gene ends were 7 bases for V and 6 bases for J; bases not matched to a gene: 8. Here the CDR3 DNA reads TGTGCCAGCATAAGGGGGCGGATTGATGGCTACACCTTC. Residues: CASIRGRIDGYTF.

The chain has TRBV5-5 and TRBJ2-1; TRBD1 aligns across 9 bases. From germline, CDR1 is SGHKS and CDR2 YYEKEE (reference sequence). This CDR3 has 15 residues. The V segment lost 4 bases and the J segment 8 bases; nucleotides outside the gene matches: 10. CDR3 amino acids: CASSLRDRAGHEQFF. DNA of the CDR3: TGTGCCAGCAGCCTCCGGGACAGGGCGGGTCATGAGCAGTTCTTC.

V and J are TRBV27 and TRBJ2-1, with 7 bases that match TRBD1. Germline assignment: CDR1 MNHEY and CDR2 SMNVEV (reference sequence). This CDR3 spans 15 amino acids. V was pared by 6 bases and J by 4 bases, with 9 bases of the junction left unmatched. Here the CDR3 reads CASRPPGTEYNEQFF. CDR3 nucleotides: TGTGCCAGCAGGCCTCCCGGGACAGAATACAATGAGCAGTTCTTC.

This clone was detected once. The chain is built from TRBV7-3 and TRBJ2-3, with TRBD1 matching 8 bases. The V gene end was trimmed by 5 bases and the J gene end by 4 bases; junction bases not matched to a gene: 5. This CDR3 has 14 residues. Per the germline V gene, CDR1 is SGHTA and CDR2 is FQGTGA. DNA of the CDR3: TGTGCCAGCAGCGCGTCAGGGGGCGCAGATACGCAGTATTTT. This translates into CASSASGGADTQYF.

This chain joins TRBV5-6 and TRBJ1-2; the D gene is possibly TRBD1 (6 bases). This CDR3 comprises 13 residues. CDR1 SGHDT and CDR2 YYEEEE come from the germline V gene. V lost 2 bases and J 10 bases, leaving 15 bases between the germline ends. Here the CDR3 DNA reads TGTGCCAGCAGCTTTGGTTCGGGGGGCGTCTACACCTTC. Encoded protein: CASSFGSGGVYTF.

On this clone itself: In the same sample, other DNA sequences code for this CDR3. The rearrangement links TRBV6-5 to TRBJ1-1, with D uncertain. The V gene lost 2 bases and the J gene lost 5 bases, with 9 bases spanning the gap. The CDR3 is 13 amino acids. CDR1 and CDR2 (germline): MNHEY, SVGAGI. This CDR3 reads CASSYTEGTEAFF. The CDR3 nucleotides read TGTGCCAGCAGTTACACGGAGGGTACTGAAGCTTTCTTT.

This clone was observed a handful of times. This sequence joins TRBV28 and TRBJ1-5; D gene ambiguous. The CDR3 loop spans 11 amino acids. Between the trimmed V and J ends, which lost 7 bases and 1 base, there was a span of 2 bases. The V gene's germline CDR1 is MDHEN and CDR2 SYDVKM. The DNA of the CDR3 is TGTGCCAGCAAGAGCAATCAGCCCCAGCATTTT. Translation gives CASKSNQPQHF.

The chain couples TRBV9 to TRBJ2-1; D call uncertain. CDR1 and CDR2 from the germline V gene are SGDLS and YYNGEE. Trimming left V 3 bases short and J 10 bases short, with 17 bases between. The CDR3 runs 14 residues. The CDR3 spells CASSANQDPAEQFF. The CDR3 coding sequence is TGTGCCAGCAGCGCCAATCAAGACCCAGCGGAGCAGTTCTTC.

V usage is TRBV6-5 and J usage is TRBJ2-3, with D hard to call. The germline V and J ends were trimmed by 0 bases and 13 bases, with 17 bases remaining between them. Germline CDR1 MNHEY, CDR2 SVGAGI. This CDR3 contains 14 residues. This CDR3 is CASSYSIGLGEKYF. The CDR3 region has the DNA TGTGCCAGCAGTTACTCGATAGGGTTGGGCGAGAAGTATTTT.

The chain has TRBV13 and TRBJ2-3; 11 positions agree with TRBD2. The V and J ends lost 0 bases and 4 bases, in that order; junction bases with no gene match: 12. Germline V gene sequence: CDR1 PRHDT, CDR2 FYEKMQ (reference sequence). This CDR3 contains 19 residues. The CDR3 sequence: CASSLGGLAGGPVPDTQYF. The CDR3 coding sequence is TGTGCCAGCAGCTTAGGTGGGCTAGCGGGAGGCCCCGTCCCAGATACGCAGTATTTT.

The chain has TRBV19 and TRBJ1-2, with 8 bases matching TRBD1. The germline V gene encodes CDR1 LNHDA and CDR2 SQIVND (reference sequence). The CDR3 totals 14 residues. Trimming removed 5 bases from V and 8 bases from J; junction bases left unmatched: 10. The CDR3 reads CASSLWTGLGGYTF. The CDR3, as DNA: TGTGCCAGTAGTCTCTGGACAGGGTTAGGAGGCTACACCTTC.

V and J are TRBV27 and TRBJ2-1; D is unclear. CDR1 is MNHEY and CDR2 is SMNVEV in the germline V gene (reference sequence). Trimming pared 1 base from V and 9 bases from J, leaving 22 bases between. The CDR3 covers 17 residues. The DNA of the CDR3 is TGTGCCAGCAGTTTATGGTCCCACTATAGCCTCAACAGTGAGCAGTTCTTC. Protein: CASSLWSHYSLNSEQFF.

V gene TRBV28 combines with J gene TRBJ2-2; a weak D match, TRBD2 (6 bases). Germline-derived CDR1 and CDR2 are MDHEN and SYDVKM. CDR3 length equals 14 residues. Deletions cut 3 bases from V and 6 bases from J, with 11 bases between. The CDR3 nucleotides read TGTGCCAGCAGTTTGACTAGTGAGGCCGGGGAGCTGTTTTTT. This gives the protein CASSLTSEAGELFF. The full variable domain, in which reference TRBV28 and TRBJ2-2 provide the parts outside the CDR3, is DVKVTQSSRYLVKRTGEKVFLECVQDMDHENMFWYRQDPGLGLRLIYFSYDVKMKEKGDIPEGYSVSREKKERFSLILESASTNQTSMYLCASSLTSEAGELFFGEGSRLTVL.

This rearrangement joins TRBV6-1 to TRBJ2-7, with a weak D call TRBD2 (6 bases). The CDR3 has 15 amino acids. Germline V gives CDR1 MNHNS, CDR2 SASEGT. Trimming stripped 5 bases from V and 0 bases from J, with 14 bases between. CDR3 sequence reads: CASSLRDWSSYEQYF. For the CDR3, the DNA is TGTGCCAGCAGTCTCCGGGACTGGAGCTCCTACGAGCAGTACTTC.

J is TRBJ2-7 and V is TRBV5-4; 8 bases are a match to TRBD1. The CDR3 covers 14 residues. Looked up from germline, CDR1 is SGHNT and CDR2 is YYREEE (reference sequence). V was clipped by 3 bases and J by 3 bases; unmatched bases: 5. This CDR3 is CASSYPGGVYEQYF. The CDR3 region has the DNA TGTGCCAGCAGCTACCCAGGGGGCGTCTACGAGCAGTACTTC.

A word on this clone: Other DNA sequences in the sample encode the same CDR3. The chain is built from TRBV11-2 and TRBJ2-7; the match to TRBD2 covers 12 bases. This CDR3 comprises 15 residues. V was clipped by 4 bases and J by 2 bases; unmatched bases: 3. In germline, CDR1 is SGHAT, CDR2 FQNNGV. CDR3 sequence reads: CASSYRTSGTYEQYF. The CDR3, as DNA: TGTGCCAGCAGCTATCGGACTAGCGGGACCTACGAGCAGTACTTC.

The chain combines TRBV28 with TRBJ1-3; 10 bases match TRBD1. The CDR3 runs 21 residues. In germline, CDR1 is MDHEN, CDR2 SYDVKM. V lost 6 bases and J lost 0; bases outside the gene matches: 20. CDR3 DNA sequence: TGTGCCAGCAGCCCGACAGGGGGCCCTTTCATCCTTTTTGGCTCTGGAAACACCATATATTTT. Amino acid sequence: CASSPTGGPFILFGSGNTIYF. Drawing the rest from reference TRBV28 and TRBJ1-3, the complete variable domain is DVKVTQSSRYLVKRTGEKVFLECVQDMDHENMFWYRQDPGLGLRLIYFSYDVKMKEKGDIPEGYSVSREKKERFSLILESASTNQTSMYLCASSPTGGPFILFGSGNTIYFGEGSWLTVV.

This sequence joins TRBV2 and TRBJ2-7; D unresolved. Trimming took 7 bases from V and 2 from J, leaving 15 bases between them. The V gene's germline CDR1 is SNHLY and CDR2 FYNNEI. This CDR3 has 14 residues. In nucleotides, the CDR3 is TGTGCCAGCACGCCCCCTTTCAGAACCTACGAGCAGTACTTC. Translation: CASTPPFRTYEQYF.

J is TRBJ2-3 and V is TRBV7-9; the match to TRBD2 covers 10 bases. Germline-derived CDR1 and CDR2 are SEHNR and FQNEAQ (reference sequence). V was clipped by 7 bases and J by 5 bases; unmatched bases: 9. The CDR3 spans 15 residues. The CDR3: CASKSLAGVGDTQYF. The CDR3 nucleotides read TGTGCCAGCAAGAGCCTAGCGGGAGTTGGAGATACGCAGTATTTT.

The V gene is TRBV7-8, the J gene TRBJ1-5; TRBD1 matches at 9 bases. After removal of 5 bases from V and 7 bases from J, the junction contained 9 bases not matched to a gene. CDR3 length equals 15 residues. Germline CDR1 SGHVS, CDR2 FQNEAQ. In nucleotides, the CDR3 is TGTGCCAGCAGCGACTACAGGGGGCGAGAGCAGCCCCAGCATTTT. Translated, it gives CASSDYRGREQPQHF.

The chain employs TRBV27 and TRBJ1-4, with D perhaps matching TRBD1 (6 bases). Trimming pared 5 bases from V and 7 bases from J, leaving 20 bases between. The CDR3 has 16 residues. Per germline, CDR1 MNHEY and CDR2 SMNVEV (reference sequence). CDR3 coding DNA: TGTGCCAGCAGTACGAAGACAGGAGGGGGGGGTGAAAAACTGTTTTTT. Its translation is CASSTKTGGGGEKLFF. The full variable domain, in which reference TRBV27 and TRBJ1-4 provide the parts outside the CDR3, is EAQVTQNPRYLITVTGKKLTVTCSQNMNHEYMSWYRQDPGLGLRQIYYSMNVEVTDKGDVPEGYKVSRKEKRNFPLILESPSPNQTSLYFCASSTKTGGGGEKLFFGSGTQLSVL.

This chain joins TRBV2 and TRBJ2-7; D is tentatively TRBD1 or TRBD2 (5 bases each). V lost 7 bases to trimming and J lost 5 bases, with 27 bases between them. The CDR3 has 17 residues. The germline gives CDR1 SNHLY, CDR2 FYNNEI. The CDR3 loop reads CASIGRGLVGDHNEQYF. CDR3 in DNA: TGTGCCAGCATAGGGAGAGGGTTGGTTGGGGACCACAACGAGCAGTACTTC.

CDR3 in DNA: TGTGCCAGCTCAGGGGGCTGGACCGGGGAGCTGTTTTTT. Translated: CASSGGWTGELFF. This chain links TRBV6-1 with TRBJ2-2; TRBD1 matches at 8 bases. The ends lost 8 bases at V and 5 bases at J; junction bases unmatched: 4. Germline V lookup: CDR1 MNHNS, CDR2 SASEGT. The CDR3 covers 13 residues.

DNA of the CDR3: TGTGCCAGCAGTTTGGCCCAGTTTAGCAATCAGCCCCAGCATTTT. Translating gives CASSLAQFSNQPQHF. V is TRBV28 and J is TRBJ1-5; D remains unclear. Germline V gene data show CDR1 as MDHEN and CDR2 as SYDVKM. V lost 3 bases, J lost 0 bases, and 9 bases lay in between. The CDR3 extends over 15 amino acids.

The J gene is TRBJ1-4, the V gene TRBV9, with D perhaps matching TRBD1 (5 bases). V was pared by 0 bases and J by 0 bases, with 9 bases between. The CDR3 has 16 amino acids. The germline V gene has CDR1 SGDLS and CDR2 YYNGEE. The CDR3 reads CASSVGDSATNEKLFF. Here the CDR3 DNA reads TGTGCCAGCAGCGTAGGAGACAGTGCAACTAATGAAAAACTGTTTTTT.

This chain joins TRBV15 and TRBJ2-1, with a tentative D call TRBD2 (5 bases). V was pared by 5 bases and J by 10 bases, with 12 bases between. Per the germline V gene, CDR1 is LNHNV and CDR2 is YYDKDF (reference sequence). The CDR3 spans 12 residues. The CDR3 is CATSGYGMEQFF. The CDR3 bases are TGTGCCACCAGCGGGTACGGGATGGAGCAGTTCTTC.

This sequence joins TRBV10-3 and TRBJ1-1; 7 positions agree with TRBD1. The CDR3 has 15 residues. Trimming at V came to 11 bases and at J to 1 base, leaving 13 bases not matched to a gene. The germline V gene has CDR1 ENHRY and CDR2 SYGVKD. The CDR3 DNA reads TGTGCCCCCGAGCGGGGGCGGACAGGGAACACTGAAGCTTTCTTT. This sequence encodes CAPERGRTGNTEAFF.